The clone carrying this T cell receptor (beta chain) occurred many times. V lost 4 bases and J lost 5; bases outside the gene matches: 5. The CDR3 length is 14 residues. Germline CDR1 reads KGHSH; CDR2 reads LQKENI. TCRdb redid the calling of the 5' RACE reads with MiXCR, one entry per CDR3 protein. Here the sample spans about 52,000 distinct CDR3 sequences, 6.5% to 9% being singletons. The record originates from a study of early T cells in non-severe SARS-CoV-2 infection. The material sequenced was whole blood. The clonotype comes from an adult who was a healthcare worker with PCR-confirmed SARS-CoV-2 infection or an uninfected control (not recorded which). The V call is TRBV18, the J call TRBJ2-1; 7 nucleotides agree with TRBD2. This chain's CDR3 is CASSRDYGNNEQFF. The CDR3 DNA sequence: TGTGCCAGCTCACGGGACTACGGGAACAATGAGCAGTTCTTC.